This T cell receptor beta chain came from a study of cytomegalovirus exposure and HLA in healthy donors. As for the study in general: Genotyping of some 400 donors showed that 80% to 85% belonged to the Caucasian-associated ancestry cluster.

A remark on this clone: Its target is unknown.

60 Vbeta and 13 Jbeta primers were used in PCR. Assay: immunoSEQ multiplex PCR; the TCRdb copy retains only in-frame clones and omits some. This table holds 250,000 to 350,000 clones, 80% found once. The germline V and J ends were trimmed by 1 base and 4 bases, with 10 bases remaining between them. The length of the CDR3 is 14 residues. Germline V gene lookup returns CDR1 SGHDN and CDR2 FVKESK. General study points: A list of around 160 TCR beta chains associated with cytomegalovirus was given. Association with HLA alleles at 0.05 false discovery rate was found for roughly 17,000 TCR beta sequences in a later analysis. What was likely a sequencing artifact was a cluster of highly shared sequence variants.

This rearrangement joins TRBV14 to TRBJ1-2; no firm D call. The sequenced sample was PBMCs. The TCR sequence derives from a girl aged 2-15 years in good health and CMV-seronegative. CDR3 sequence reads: CASSQVDKSYGYTF. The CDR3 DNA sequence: TGTGCCAGCAGCCAAGTAGACAAATCCTATGGCTACACCTTC.